These 4 T cell receptor beta chains came from one sample sequenced in a study of cytomegalovirus exposure and HLA in healthy donors. The PCR contained 60 Vbeta and 13 Jbeta primers. Method: immunoSEQ multiplex PCR; TCRdb's copy keeps in-frame clones and lacks some. The sample consists of tens of thousands of clones, under 80% of them appearing once. Sequencing was done on a sample of PBMCs. All receptors come from a man in his 60s in good health and CMV-seropositive.

This clone was detected once. This sequence joins TRBV7-6 and TRBJ2-1; 9 nucleotides match TRBD2. V was pared by 5 bases and J by 1 base, with 9 bases of the junction left unmatched. Per germline, CDR1 SGHVS and CDR2 FNYEAQ. The CDR3 loop spans 17 amino acids. The CDR3 DNA reads as TGTGCCAGCAGCCTATGGGCTAGCGGGGCTTCCTACAATGAGCAGTTCTTC. Its translation is CASSLWASGASYNEQFF.

This clone was seen only a few times. CDR3 nucleotides: TGCGCCAGCAGCCAAGATCGGCGGGGGGCGGGCGAAAAACTGTTTTTT. Its translation is CASSQDRRGAGEKLFF. V and J are TRBV4-3 and TRBJ1-4; TRBD1 might be the D (6 bases). Trimming left V 0 bases short and J 8 bases short, with 16 bases between. The CDR3 covers 16 residues. In germline, CDR1 is LGHNA, CDR2 YSLEER.

This chain links TRBV6-1 with TRBJ2-7, with D perhaps TRBD2 (6 bases). Per germline, CDR1 MNHNS and CDR2 SASEGT. The CDR3 extends over 15 amino acids. V was shortened by 1 base and J by 2 bases, with 12 bases between the two germline ends. For the CDR3, the DNA is TGTGCCAGCAGTGAAGTTCTGAGGACTACCTACGAGCAGTACTTC. Protein product: CASSEVLRTTYEQYF.

The rearrangement links TRBV18 to TRBJ1-1; D is possibly TRBD1 (5 bases). CDR1 is KGHSH, CDR2 LQKENI, per germline. The V end lost 2 bases, the J end lost 0 bases, and 10 bases lay between the germline ends. This CDR3 is built from 15 residues. The CDR3 DNA reads TGTGCCAGCTCACCAATGCAGGGCCTGAACACTGAAGCTTTCTTT. Translated, it gives CASSPMQGLNTEAFF. Supplemented by reference TRBV18 and TRBJ1-1, the full variable domain reads NAGVMQNPRHLVRRRGQEARLRCSPMKGHSHVYWYRQLPEEGLKFMVYLQKENIIDESGMPKERFSAEFPKEGPSILRIQQVVRGDSAAYFCASSPMQGLNTEAFFGQGTRLTVV.